The 13 T cell receptor beta chains below were found in one sample sequenced in a study of CD8+ T cells in alopecia areata. Extracted from the samples, RNA was reverse transcribed into cDNA to serve as the sequencing template. Produced via immunoSEQ multiplex PCR; TCRdb's table is partial and in-frame only. Found here are about 150,000 clones, about 51% of them singletons; the top ten hold about 15%. The treatment: oral pan-JAK inhibitor, 5-10 mg twice daily. The material was CD8+ T cells sorted from blood, obtained at week 4, from a patient treated with tofacitinib. The receptor set was obtained from a human donor with alopecia areata.

As DNA, the CDR3 is TGCGCCAGCAGCCCCGCAGGGGGCCCGTCCTACAATGAGCAGTTCTTC. As protein: CASSPAGGPSYNEQFF. J is TRBJ2-1 and V is TRBV4-1; 8 bases fit TRBD1. CDR3 size: 16 residues. The V gene's germline CDR1 is MGHRA and CDR2 YSYEKL. With 4 bases clipped from V and 1 base from J, the junction kept 6 bases outside the gene matches.

J is TRBJ1-5 and V is TRBV7-2, with TRBD1 matching over 7 bases. Germline lookup yields CDR1 SGHTA and CDR2 FQGNSA. Trimming removed 0 bases from V and 3 bases from J; junction bases left unmatched: 5. The CDR3 loop spans 16 amino acids. CDR3 loop: CASSLAGQPPNQPQHF. The CDR3, as DNA: TGTGCCAGCAGCTTAGCGGGACAGCCACCCAATCAGCCCCAGCATTTT.

The V gene is TRBV7-2, the J gene TRBJ2-5; 15 bases fit TRBD2. V was clipped by 3 bases and J by 2 bases; unmatched bases: 1. The length of the CDR3 is 16 residues. Germline CDR1 reads SGHTA; CDR2 reads FQGNSA. CDR3 nucleotide sequence: TGTGCCAGCAGCTTGGGGACTAGCGGGGGGCAAGAGACCCAGTACTTC. Its translation is CASSLGTSGGQETQYF.

To note about this clone: The DNA is omitted, as the CDR3 cannot be located on it reliably, and the CDR3 follows TCRdb's listing. V is TRBV7-8 and J is TRBJ2-2; the table names TRBD2, a call not compared with the DNA. The CDR3 length is 14 residues, termini included. Germline assignment: CDR1 SGHVS and CDR2 FQNEAQ. This CDR3 is CASILEVYTGELFF.

The chain combines TRBV14 with TRBJ2-5; the match to TRBD2 covers 8 bases. The V and J ends lost 4 bases and 1 base, in that order; junction bases with no gene match: 8. This CDR3 is 16 amino acids long. Germline loops: CDR1 SGHDN, CDR2 FVKESK. CDR3 amino acids: CASSPIGGGLQETQYF. The CDR3 DNA reads TGTGCCAGCAGCCCGATCGGGGGGGGGCTCCAAGAGACCCAGTACTTC.

The V call is TRBV27, the J call TRBJ2-1; 8 bases map to TRBD2. Per germline, CDR1 MNHEY and CDR2 SMNVEV (reference sequence). The CDR3 has 15 amino acids. V was pared by 4 bases and J by 4 bases, with 6 bases of the junction left unmatched. CDR3 residues: CASSSQLADYNEQFF. The CDR3 DNA sequence: TGTGCCAGCAGTTCGCAACTAGCGGATTACAATGAGCAGTTCTTC.

The chain carries TRBV30 and TRBJ2-7, with D unresolved. V lost 0 bases to trimming and J lost 6 bases, with 12 bases between them. There are 13 residues in the CDR3. Germline CDR1 is GTSNPN and CDR2 is SVGIG (reference sequence). The CDR3 coding sequence is TGTGCCTGGAGTGTATTGTCCCTAGGCGAGCAGTACTTC. This gives the protein CAWSVLSLGEQYF.

V is TRBV11-2 and J is TRBJ2-4; TRBD1 agrees at 8 bases. The CDR3 is 14 amino acids. Looked up from germline, CDR1 is SGHAT and CDR2 is FQNNGV. With V trimmed by 4 bases and J by 7 bases, 6 bases remained unmatched. The CDR3 protein is CASSWDRIHNIQYF. The CDR3 DNA follows: TGTGCCAGCAGCTGGGACAGGATACATAACATTCAGTACTTC.

The chain uses TRBV29-1 and TRBJ1-2; 9 bases match TRBD1. Germline assignment: CDR1 SQVTM and CDR2 ANQGSEA. The CDR3 length is 13 residues. Trimming cost V 7 bases and J 5 bases; bases outside gene matches: 8. Written as DNA, the CDR3 is TGCAGCGCTGCGACAGGGGGGCTTTATGGCTACACCTTC. Its translation: CSAATGGLYGYTF.

There are a few counts of this clone. This chain uses TRBV5-6 with TRBJ2-7, with D possibly being TRBD2 (6 bases). Germline-derived CDR1 and CDR2 are SGHDT and YYEEEE. The CDR3 runs 14 residues. Trimming cost V 4 bases and J 2 bases, with 13 bases left between them. The DNA for the CDR3 is TGTGCCAGCAGCCAGGGACTCCGAACCTACGAGCAGTACTTC. This translates into CASSQGLRTYEQYF.

V gene TRBV6-5 combines with J gene TRBJ1-2; tentative D call: TRBD1 (6 bases). V lost 2 bases and J lost 6, with 13 bases in between. There are 14 residues in the CDR3. The germline V gene encodes CDR1 MNHEY and CDR2 SVGAGI. The CDR3 coding sequence is TGTGCCAGCAGTTACGGAACAGGGATCCATGGCTACACCTTC. Its protein is CASSYGTGIHGYTF.

The chain employs TRBV2 and TRBJ2-3; D perhaps matches TRBD1 (6 bases). Germline CDR1 and CDR2: SNHLY and FYNNEI. Trimming stripped 3 bases from V and 6 bases from J, with 16 bases between. This CDR3 is built from 15 residues. CDR3 coding DNA: TGTGCCAGCAGTGAGCGACAGGTGTCCTTGGATACGCAGTATTTT. Translated, it gives CASSERQVSLDTQYF. Looking up the rest from reference TRBV2 and TRBJ2-3 gives the full variable domain: EPEVTQTPSHQVTQMGQEVILRCVPISNHLYFYWYRQILGQKVEFLVSFYNNEISEKSEIFDDQFSVERPDGSNFTLKIRSTKLEDSAMYFCASSERQVSLDTQYFGPGTRLTVL.

V and J are TRBV9 and TRBJ1-2; no reliable D call. Germline CDR1 SGDLS, CDR2 YYNGEE. V lost 2 bases and J 3 bases, leaving 5 bases between the germline ends. This CDR3 has 12 residues. The CDR3, as DNA: TGTGCCAGCAGCGTGGGAGACTATGGCTACACCTTC. It specifies CASSVGDYGYTF.